Given below is one T cell receptor beta chain in context. What it binds is unknown. Sample-barcoded 5' priming and a J-beta primer mix drove a second PCR of about 6 to 12 cycles. TCRdb processed the 5' RACE reads anew with MiXCR; each CDR3 protein has one entry. The sample consists of approximately 800,000 distinct CDR3 sequences, 46% of them appearing once. V was cut by 4 bases and J by 6 bases, with 14 bases left in between. CDR3 length: 14 amino acids. In germline, CDR1 is SGHKS, CDR2 YYEKEE (reference sequence). The entry originates in a study of blood T cells in healthy people across ages. General study points: PBMCs went unsorted, and a conclusive naive versus antigen-experienced comparison was therefore prevented.

Each sample yielded at least 6 million isolated PBMCs. The sequencing sample was made of blood. This chain joins TRBV5-5 and TRBJ2-1; D is ambiguous. This sequence was found in a man older than 75 in good health. CDR3 bases: TGTGCCAGCAGCCTAGAACCTCGGGCCAATGAGCAGTTCTTC. Translation gives CASSLEPRANEQFF.